This T cell receptor (beta chain) was recovered during a study of blood T cell repertoires in COVID-19. Study-wide context: The cDNA or gDNA used as material had been derived from T cells, B-cell-depleted T cells, or PBMCs.

Clones were sequenced by immunoSEQ multiplex PCR, and TCRdb holds only the in-frame ones, with some missing. The repertoire holds roughly 230,000 clones, with roughly 85% as singletons. This clone was counted only a few times. The CDR3 has 15 residues. Germline V gene sequence: CDR1 SGHRS, CDR2 YFSETQ. Trimming took 0 bases from V and 8 from J, leaving 15 bases between them. The receptor comes from a man aged 45 to 65 with COVID-19, enrolled during active disease. What was sequenced was peripheral blood. This chain uses TRBV5-1 with TRBJ1-5, with D perhaps matching TRBD1 (5 bases). The CDR3, as DNA: TGCGCCAGCAGCTTGGCTGGGGGGGAGGTTGAGCCCCAGCATTTT. Its translation: CASSLAGGEVEPQHF.